The next 26 T cell receptor beta chains were all read from a single sample in a study of T cell therapy after organ transplantation. What these receptors recognize is not known. The protocol was immunoSEQ multiplex PCR, while the TCRdb copy is restricted to in-frame clones and leaves out a portion. The repertoire holds approximately 52,000 clones, with about 94% as singletons. The source material was CD8+ T cells from blood, sampled before autologous CMV-specific T cell therapy. These TCRs come from a human patient who had received a solid organ transplant and had CMV disease.

The chain joins TRBV7-6 to TRBJ1-4; 8 bases fit TRBD1. The CDR3 consists of 16 residues. Germline V gene data show CDR1 as SGHVS and CDR2 as FNYEAQ. Trimming cost V 1 base and J 8 bases; bases outside gene matches: 9. CDR3 protein: CASSLGRAGGLEKLFF. The CDR3 DNA sequence: TGTGCCAGCAGCTTAGGTCGGGCAGGGGGCTTGGAAAAACTGTTTTTT.

The chain couples TRBV5-1 to TRBJ1-1; D remains ambiguous. This CDR3 spans 14 amino acids. V dropped 2 bases and J dropped 1 base, with 9 bases sitting between them. Germline lookup yields CDR1 SGHRS and CDR2 YFSETQ. The CDR3 DNA reads as TGCGCCAGCAGCTTCGCAGGTACGAACACTGAAGCTTTCTTT. Residues: CASSFAGTNTEAFF.

The chain has TRBV2 and TRBJ2-3; D remains ambiguous. This CDR3 comprises 14 residues. The germline V gene has CDR1 SNHLY and CDR2 FYNNEI. Trimming took off 7 bases at V and 2 bases at J, with 13 bases between the two ends. For the CDR3, the DNA is TGTGCCAGCACCGAACAATCTTACACAGATACGCAGTATTTT. It yields the protein CASTEQSYTDTQYF.

V usage is TRBV7-8 and J usage is TRBJ2-7; TRBD2 agrees at 16 bases. Germline-derived CDR1 and CDR2 are SGHVS and FQNEAQ. V gave up 5 bases and J gave up 4 bases; unmatched junction bases: 2. There are 15 residues in the CDR3. The CDR3 bases are TGTGCCAGCAGCGCGGGACTAGCGGGAGGGTACGAGCAGTACTTC. This codes for CASSAGLAGGYEQYF.

CDR3 residues: CASWKGRPETQYF. CDR3 nucleotide sequence: TGTGCCAGCTGGAAGGGGCGTCCGGAGACCCAGTACTTC. The V call is TRBV11-2, the J call TRBJ2-5; tentative D call: TRBD1 (5 bases). Germline values: CDR1 SGHAT, CDR2 FQNNGV. The CDR3 covers 13 residues. Trimming cost V 8 bases and J 5 bases, with 15 bases left between them. The whole variable domain, filled in from reference TRBV11-2 and TRBJ2-5, reads EAGVAQSPRYKIIEKRQSVAFWCNPISGHATLYWYQQILGQGPKLLIQFQNNGVVDDSQLPKDRFSAERLKGVDSTLKIQPAKLEDSAVYLCASWKGRPETQYFGPGTRLLVL.

This clone was counted between two and nine times. The gene calls are TRBV19 and TRBJ2-2; maybe TRBD2 (5 bases). Germline V CDR1 and CDR2: LNHDA, SQIVND (reference sequence). CDR3 length equals 15 residues. The V and J ends lost 5 bases and 7 bases respectively, with 17 bases between them. CDR3 in DNA: TGTGCCAGTAGTGCCCACGGGGAAGATAGCGGGGAGCTGTTTTTT. Its protein product is CASSAHGEDSGELFF.

This clone came up once. J is TRBJ1-1 and V is TRBV27; possible D gene TRBD1, 6 bases. CDR1 MNHEY and CDR2 SMNVEV come from the germline V gene (reference sequence). The CDR3 sequence is 13 residues long. The V end lost 6 bases, the J end lost 6 bases, and 14 bases lay between the germline ends. The CDR3 sequence is CASSVGGRAEAFF. DNA for the CDR3: TGTGCCAGCAGCGTGGGGGGCAGAGCTGAAGCTTTCTTT.

The CDR3 loop reads CASSQVGDRGKLFF. Written as DNA, the CDR3 is TGCGCCAGCAGCCAAGTGGGAGACAGGGGTAAACTGTTTTTT. J is TRBJ1-4 and V is TRBV4-1; TRBD1 agrees at 8 bases. V lost 1 base, J lost 11 bases, and 6 bases stayed unmatched. The CDR3 is made up of 14 amino acids. Looked up from germline, CDR1 is MGHRA and CDR2 is YSYEKL.

The chain recombines TRBV5-8 with TRBJ2-3; the D is unclear. V was shortened by 4 bases and J by 3 bases, with 0 bases between the two germline ends. CDR3 length equals 10 residues. CDR1 SGHTS and CDR2 YDEGEE come from the germline V gene. In nucleotides, the CDR3 is TGTGCCAGCAGCACAGATACGCAGTATTTT. Residues: CASSTDTQYF.

The chain uses TRBV7-9 and TRBJ2-1; TRBD2 aligns across 8 bases. Trimming cost V 5 bases and J 8 bases; bases outside gene matches: 8. CDR3 length: 14 amino acids. Germline loops: CDR1 SEHNR, CDR2 FQNEAQ (reference sequence). The CDR3 nucleotides read TGTGCCAGCAGCGCCGGGAGGGCCGTAGATGAGCAGTTCTTC. As protein: CASSAGRAVDEQFF.

This clone has a handful of counts. The chain links TRBV5-4 to TRBJ1-1; tentatively, D is TRBD1 (6 bases). CDR1 is SGHNT and CDR2 is YYREEE in the germline V gene (reference sequence). Deletions cut 1 base from V and 7 bases from J, with 8 bases between. The CDR3 sequence is 12 residues long. CDR3 sequence: CASSLRGVEAFF. The CDR3 nucleotides are TGTGCCAGCAGCTTGAGGGGGGTTGAAGCTTTCTTT.

The chain employs TRBV29-1 and TRBJ1-1, with D hard to call. Germline lookup yields CDR1 SQVTM and CDR2 ANQGSEA. Between the trimmed V and J ends, which lost 7 bases and 6 bases, there was a span of 18 bases. CDR3 size: 13 residues. In nucleotides, the CDR3 is TGCAGCGCCTTCGGCCAGGAGGGCCCTGAAGCTTTCTTT. Translating gives CSAFGQEGPEAFF.

The V gene is TRBV6-5, the J gene TRBJ1-1, with 7 bases that match TRBD1. Germline V gives CDR1 MNHEY, CDR2 SVGAGI. The CDR3 is 12 residues long. J gave up 7 bases and V 6 bases, and 5 bases lay outside the gene matches. The CDR3 reads CASSRGQFEAFF. Written as DNA, the CDR3 is TGTGCCAGCAGCAGGGGACAGTTTGAAGCTTTCTTT.

The chain recombines TRBV5-6 with TRBJ1-5; D perhaps matches TRBD1 (6 bases). Germline assignment: CDR1 SGHDT and CDR2 YYEEEE. This CDR3 region has 15 residues. The V and J ends lost 4 bases and 9 bases respectively, with 20 bases between them. For the CDR3, the DNA is TGTGCCAGCAGCAGGGCACAGGGCCGGAGTTGGCCCCAGCATTTT. The encoded protein is CASSRAQGRSWPQHF. Together with reference TRBV5-6 and TRBJ1-5, the CDR3 gives the full variable domain: DAGVTQSPTHLIKTRGQQVTLRCSPKSGHDTVSWYQQALGQGPQFIFQYYEEEERQRGNFPDRFSGHQFPNYSSELNVNALLLGDSALYLCASSRAQGRSWPQHFGDGTRLSIL.

The chain has TRBV5-6 and TRBJ1-1; D perhaps matches TRBD1 (6 bases). Trimming took 2 bases from V and 4 from J, leaving 9 bases between them. In germline, CDR1 is SGHDT, CDR2 YYEEEE. CDR3 length: 13 amino acids. The DNA of the CDR3 is TGTGCCAGCAGCTTAGGGGGGCGCACTGAAGCTTTCTTT. This encodes CASSLGGRTEAFF.

The chain has TRBV5-4 and TRBJ1-1; 12 bases match TRBD1. With V trimmed by 2 bases and J by 3 bases, 11 bases remained unmatched. The CDR3 extends over 18 amino acids. The germline V gene has CDR1 SGHNT and CDR2 YYREEE (reference sequence). CDR3 bases: TGTGCCAGCAGCTTCAATCTGGGACAGGGGGCGTTGGACACTGAAGCTTTCTTT. Amino acids: CASSFNLGQGALDTEAFF.

This chain connects TRBV6-6 to TRBJ2-7, with D hard to call. V was cut by 5 bases and J by 0 bases, with 8 bases left in between. This CDR3 comprises 13 residues. CDR1 is MNHNY and CDR2 is SVGAGI in the germline V gene (reference sequence). CDR3 in DNA: TGTGCCAGCAGTCCCCTCCGCTCCTACGAGCAGTACTTC. Translation: CASSPLRSYEQYF.

The V gene is TRBV6-1, the J gene TRBJ1-1; D is uncertain. Germline assignment: CDR1 MNHNS and CDR2 SASEGT. CDR3 length: 15 residues. V was pared by 4 bases and J by 0 bases, with 12 bases between. This CDR3 is CASSVSWALNTEAFF. In DNA, the CDR3 is TGTGCCAGCAGTGTCTCGTGGGCACTGAACACTGAAGCTTTCTTT.

The chain couples TRBV5-1 to TRBJ1-6, with a possible D match to TRBD1 (6 bases). The CDR3 contains 17 residues. Deletions cut 2 bases from V and 8 bases from J, with 20 bases between. Germline V CDR1 and CDR2: SGHRS, YFSETQ. The CDR3 spells CASSFDVKQGGDSPLHF. DNA for the CDR3: TGCGCCAGCAGCTTCGACGTTAAACAGGGTGGGGATTCACCCCTCCACTTT.

This clone was detected only once. The rearrangement links TRBV6-5 to TRBJ1-5; D is unresolved. The CDR3 sequence is 15 residues long. Germline-derived CDR1 and CDR2 are MNHEY and SVGAGI. The V end lost 6 bases, the J end lost 2 bases, and 14 bases lay between the germline ends. CDR3 residues: CASSPDGRRNQPQHF. CDR3 sequence (DNA): TGTGCCAGCAGCCCGGACGGGAGGCGCAATCAGCCCCAGCATTTT.

V usage is TRBV7-2 and J usage is TRBJ1-2; perhaps TRBD1 as D (5 bases). The CDR3 extends over 16 amino acids. The V gene lost 1 base and the J gene lost 1 base, with 13 bases spanning the gap. Germline V CDR1 and CDR2: SGHTA, FQGNSA. The DNA of the CDR3 is TGTGCCAGCAGCTTAGGAGGGGTTGAGGGTAACTATGGCTACACCTTC. Translated, it gives CASSLGGVEGNYGYTF.

The chain joins TRBV4-3 to TRBJ1-1, with a tentative D call TRBD1 (5 bases). The CDR3 loop spans 14 amino acids. Trimming took 1 base from V and 5 from J, leaving 11 bases between them. Germline V lookup: CDR1 LGHNA, CDR2 YSLEER. This CDR3 is CASSQGVGGTEAFF. The CDR3, as DNA: TGCGCCAGCAGCCAAGGGGTCGGGGGGACTGAAGCTTTCTTT.

V usage is TRBV18 and J usage is TRBJ2-5; 10 nucleotides align to TRBD1. Looked up from germline, CDR1 is KGHSH and CDR2 is LQKENI. CDR3 length: 17 amino acids. Trimming at V came to 3 bases and at J to 1 base, leaving 8 bases not matched to a gene. The CDR3 nucleotides read TGTGCCAGCTCACCGACGGACAGGGGGAGCAGCCAAGAGACCCAGTACTTC. This gives the protein CASSPTDRGSSQETQYF.

The chain has TRBV10-3 and TRBJ2-7; 10 nucleotides agree with TRBD1. The junction had 8 bases not matched to a gene; V was cut back by 3 bases and J by 9 bases. CDR3 length equals 14 residues. Germline V gene lookup returns CDR1 ENHRY and CDR2 SYGVKD. CDR3 sequence reads: CAISDRDRGQGQYF. The CDR3, as DNA: TGTGCCATCAGTGACCGGGACAGGGGACAGGGGCAGTACTTC.

This chain uses TRBV30 with TRBJ1-2; D unclear. From germline, CDR1 is GTSNPN and CDR2 SVGIG (reference sequence). V lost 4 bases, J lost 6 bases, and 12 bases lay in between. The CDR3 has 12 residues. CDR3 region: CAWTDLHDGYTF. The CDR3 coding sequence is TGTGCCTGGACAGATTTACATGATGGCTACACCTTC.

The chain combines TRBV13 with TRBJ1-2; 7 nucleotides align to TRBD1. The ends lost 2 bases at V and 6 bases at J; junction bases unmatched: 12. Per germline, CDR1 PRHDT and CDR2 FYEKMQ (reference sequence). The CDR3 spans 16 residues. The chain's CDR3 is CASSLLAGGRIDGYTF. The CDR3 DNA follows: TGTGCCAGCAGCTTATTGGCAGGGGGAAGGATTGATGGCTACACCTTC.